A single sample is the source of the 29 T cell receptor beta chains below, sequenced in a study of T cells in tumors after PD-1 blockade. Using immunoSEQ multiplex PCR, the repertoire was profiled, and TCRdb retains in-frame clones only, with some absent. The sample carries 13,000 to 15,000 clones, around 68% recorded once. The source was tumor tissue, collected after anti-PD-1 treatment. These receptors came from a human donor with cutaneous squamous cell carcinoma.

The J gene is TRBJ1-5, the V gene TRBV5-6; D possibly corresponds to TRBD1 (6 bases). The CDR3 is 15 amino acids. Between the trimmed V and J ends, which lost 4 bases and 9 bases, there was a span of 20 bases. Germline V gene data show CDR1 as SGHDT and CDR2 as YYEEEE. The CDR3 coding sequence is TGTGCCAGCAGCCTAGGCAGGGGTGCCCAAAGGCCCCAGCATTTT. The encoded protein is CASSLGRGAQRPQHF.

V is TRBV14 and J is TRBJ2-2, with 7 positions matching TRBD1. Germline V gives CDR1 SGHDN, CDR2 FVKESK. This CDR3 comprises 15 residues. J was trimmed by 7 bases and V by 1 base; bases with no gene match: 6. CDR3: CASSQGQGLLGELFF. The CDR3 coding sequence is TGTGCCAGCAGCCAAGGACAGGGTCTTCTCGGGGAGCTGTTTTTT.

The genes are TRBV3-1 (or the pseudogene TRBV3-2) and TRBJ1-4, with D unclear. Germline CDR1 is LGHDT and CDR2 is YNNKEL (reference sequence). V gave up 4 bases and J gave up 0 bases, with 3 bases separating them. The CDR3 is made up of 13 amino acids. The CDR3 loop reads CASSRTTNEKLFF. CDR3 DNA: TGTGCCAGCAGCCGAACAACTAATGAAAAACTGTTTTTT.

This chain connects TRBV19 to TRBJ2-2, with D possibly being TRBD1 (5 bases). In germline, CDR1 is LNHDA, CDR2 SQIVND (reference sequence). This CDR3 region has 15 residues. V was trimmed by 3 bases and J by 6 bases, leaving 14 bases between them. CDR3 protein: CASSIVVLQAGELFF. CDR3 nucleotide sequence: TGTGCCAGTAGTATTGTAGTTTTACAGGCCGGGGAGCTGTTTTTT.

This clone was found a few times. The chain is built from TRBV6-2 or TRBV6-3 and TRBJ2-5; TRBD1 matches at 10 bases. Losses at the gene ends were 6 bases for V and 3 bases for J; bases not matched to a gene: 10. CDR1 and CDR2 from the germline V gene are MNHEY and SVGEGT. The CDR3 runs 16 residues. CDR3: CASSPGVGQGEETQYF. CDR3 bases: TGTGCCAGCAGCCCCGGGGTTGGACAGGGGGAAGAGACCCAGTACTTC.

The rearrangement links TRBV2 to TRBJ2-3; TRBD2 aligns across 8 bases. CDR1 is SNHLY, CDR2 FYNNEI, per germline. The J segment lost 2 bases and the V segment lost 5 bases, leaving 9 bases of the junction unmatched. This CDR3 is 16 amino acids long. As DNA, the CDR3 is TGTGCCAGCAGTACCCTGCGGGGGGCGACCACAGATACGCAGTATTTT. Its translation is CASSTLRGATTDTQYF. The variable domain in full, completed from reference TRBV2 and TRBJ2-3, reads EPEVTQTPSHQVTQMGQEVILRCVPISNHLYFYWYRQILGQKVEFLVSFYNNEISEKSEIFDDQFSVERPDGSNFTLKIRSTKLEDSAMYFCASSTLRGATTDTQYFGPGTRLTVL.

This clone has a handful of counts. The genes are TRBV3-1 (or the pseudogene TRBV3-2) and TRBJ2-1; no firm D call. Germline CDR1 LGHDT, CDR2 YNNKEL (reference sequence). The V and J ends lost 4 bases and 8 bases respectively, with 6 bases between them. This CDR3 region has 11 residues. DNA of the CDR3: TGTGCCAGCAGCCCTGGACATGAGCAGTTCTTC. It encodes CASSPGHEQFF.

The chain employs TRBV29-1 and TRBJ2-7; D ambiguous. The CDR3 extends over 12 amino acids. V lost 4 bases, J lost 0 bases, and 7 bases lay in between. Germline assignment: CDR1 SQVTM and CDR2 ANQGSEA. The CDR3 DNA reads as TGCAGCGTTGTATTGGGCTCCTACGAGCAGTACTTC. This gives the protein CSVVLGSYEQYF.

The chain carries TRBV14 and TRBJ2-2, with a weak D call TRBD1 (6 bases). The germline V and J ends were trimmed by 3 bases and 3 bases, with 14 bases remaining between them. Germline V gives CDR1 SGHDN, CDR2 FVKESK. This CDR3 is built from 16 residues. CDR3 DNA sequence: TGTGCCAGCAGCCAGGCGGGCAGGGGAGACACCGGGGAGCTGTTTTTT. The encoded protein is CASSQAGRGDTGELFF.

This chain links TRBV7-9 with TRBJ1-5, with D perhaps TRBD1 (5 bases). V lost 5 bases, J lost 1 base, and 21 bases lay in between. CDR1 is SEHNR and CDR2 is FQNEAQ in the germline V gene (reference sequence). The CDR3 extends over 18 amino acids. The CDR3 spells CASSRIRGRAGSNQPQHF. The CDR3 nucleotides read TGTGCCAGCAGCCGGATTCGGGGACGGGCAGGGAGCAATCAGCCCCAGCATTTT.

This clone was observed a few times. The CDR3 sequence is CASSLIGLETQYF. CDR3 bases: TGTGCCAGCAGCTTAATCGGGTTGGAGACCCAGTACTTC. The J gene is TRBJ2-5, the V gene TRBV7-9, with D unclear. Looked up from germline, CDR1 is SEHNR and CDR2 is FQNEAQ (reference sequence). Deletions cut 2 bases from V and 5 bases from J, with 9 bases between. This CDR3 region has 13 residues.

The chain has TRBV9 and TRBJ1-2; 7 nucleotides align to TRBD1. Germline CDR1 reads SGDLS; CDR2 reads YYNGEE. The CDR3 has 12 residues. The V gene end was trimmed by 4 bases and the J gene end by 7 bases; junction bases not matched to a gene: 4. The CDR3 protein is CASSTAGGGYTF. In DNA form, the CDR3 reads TGTGCCAGCAGCACTGCAGGGGGTGGCTACACCTTC. The full variable domain, rest sourced from reference TRBV9 and TRBJ1-2, is DSGVTQTPKHLITATGQRVTLRCSPRSGDLSVYWYQQSLDQGLQFLIQYYNGEERAKGNILERFSAQQFPDLHSELNLSSLELGDSALYFCASSTAGGGYTFGSGTRLTVV.

The chain couples TRBV5-4 to TRBJ1-4, with D perhaps matching TRBD1 (5 bases). Trimming pared 9 bases from V and 6 bases from J, leaving 27 bases between. The CDR3 has 17 residues. Germline V CDR1 and CDR2: SGHNT, YYREEE (reference sequence). The chain's CDR3 is CATKTRVVGGRDEKLFF. The DNA of the CDR3 is TGTGCCACCAAGACCAGAGTGGTCGGGGGTCGGGATGAAAAACTGTTTTTT.

This rearrangement joins TRBV27 to TRBJ2-2; 7 bases agree with TRBD2. This CDR3 has 14 amino acids. V lost 7 bases to trimming and J lost 3 bases; unmatched junction nucleotides: 5. The germline CDR1 and CDR2 sequences are MNHEY and SMNVEV (reference sequence). The CDR3 DNA follows: TGTGCCAGCAAGGCCGGGAGGTACACCGGGGAGCTGTTTTTT. The encoded protein is CASKAGRYTGELFF.

This clone was seen a few times. The chain links TRBV25-1 to TRBJ2-7; D is perhaps TRBD1 (6 bases). Per germline, CDR1 MGHDK and CDR2 SYGVNS. The CDR3 consists of 12 residues. The V gene lost 6 bases and the J gene lost 4 bases, with 10 bases spanning the gap. The CDR3 coding sequence is TGTGCCAGCAGGACAGGATGGTACGAGCAGTACTTC. It encodes CASRTGWYEQYF.

The rearrangement joins TRBV6-5 to TRBJ2-1; TRBD2 agrees at 9 bases. V shed 6 bases and J 7 bases; nucleotides not matched to a gene: 7. The CDR3 contains 14 residues. Per the germline V gene, CDR1 is MNHEY and CDR2 is SVGAGI. The CDR3 sequence: CASSSAGGPNEQFF. The CDR3 DNA reads TGTGCCAGCAGCTCAGCGGGAGGTCCTAATGAGCAGTTCTTC.

A few counts support this clone. This sequence joins TRBV5-4 and TRBJ1-3; D is perhaps TRBD1 (5 bases). In germline, CDR1 is SGHNT, CDR2 YYREEE (reference sequence). The CDR3 is 20 residues long. Trimming took off 0 bases at V and 0 bases at J, with 22 bases between the two ends. The CDR3 region has the DNA TGTGCCAGCAGCTTGGACATTTACACTTGGGGGGAAAGCTCTGGAAACACCATATATTTT. It specifies CASSLDIYTWGESSGNTIYF.

This clone was seen a few times. The chain couples TRBV28 to TRBJ1-2; D uncertain. CDR1 is MDHEN and CDR2 is SYDVKM in the germline V gene. CDR3 length: 12 amino acids. The V end lost 11 bases, the J end lost 0 bases, and 10 bases lay between the germline ends. CDR3 amino acids: CALEGANYGYTF. For the CDR3, the DNA is TGTGCCTTAGAGGGAGCTAACTATGGCTACACCTTC.

J is TRBJ1-2 and V is TRBV7-9; 7 nucleotides line up with TRBD1. The V segment lost 2 bases and the J segment 5 bases; nucleotides outside the gene matches: 8. The germline V gene has CDR1 SEHNR and CDR2 FQNEAQ (reference sequence). This CDR3 spans 15 amino acids. The CDR3 protein is CASSLYRRDRYGYTF. In nucleotides, the CDR3 is TGTGCCAGCAGCTTATACCGGCGGGACAGATATGGCTACACCTTC. The whole variable domain, filled in from reference TRBV7-9 and TRBJ1-2, reads DTGVSQNPRHKITKRGQNVTFRCDPISEHNRLYWYRQTLGQGPEFLTYFQNEAQLEKSRLLSDRFSAERPKGSFSTLEIQRTEQGDSAMYLCASSLYRRDRYGYTFGSGTRLTVV.

J is TRBJ2-2 and V is TRBV2, with D possibly TRBD2 on 6 matching bases. Trimming removed 7 bases from V and 4 bases from J, with 16 bases in between. Germline V CDR1 and CDR2: SNHLY, FYNNEI. The CDR3 loop spans 15 amino acids. The CDR3 region is CASTTARGSTGELFF. The CDR3 DNA is TGTGCCAGCACCACGGCTCGGGGGAGCACCGGGGAGCTGTTTTTT.

This chain joins TRBV19 and TRBJ1-1, with 7 bases that match TRBD1. The trim removed 6 bases at V and 1 base at J, leaving 2 bases unmatched. In germline, CDR1 is LNHDA, CDR2 SQIVND (reference sequence). The CDR3 is 13 amino acids. The CDR3 region is CASSRDRNTEAFF. The CDR3 nucleotides read TGTGCCAGTAGCCGGGACAGGAACACTGAAGCTTTCTTT. The entire variable domain, with the rest obtained from reference TRBV19 and TRBJ1-1, is as follows: DGGITQSPKYLFRKEGQNVTLSCEQNLNHDAMYWYRQDPGQGLRLIYYSQIVNDFQKGDIAEGYSVSREKKESFPLTVTSAQKNPTAFYLCASSRDRNTEAFFGQGTRLTVV.

The chain has TRBV7-2 and TRBJ2-1; 12 positions agree with TRBD1. Germline V gene sequence: CDR1 SGHTA, CDR2 FQGNSA. The J segment lost 7 bases and the V segment lost 4 bases, leaving 2 bases of the junction unmatched. The CDR3 is made up of 14 amino acids. This CDR3 reads CASSSGQGANEQFF. CDR3 nucleotides: TGTGCCAGCAGCTCGGGACAGGGGGCGAATGAGCAGTTCTTC.

Comment on this clone: Relative to the germline gene, one junction end is altered; a read error may explain this. The chain has TRBV6-5 and TRBJ2-1; D is uncertain. The V gene's germline CDR1 is MNHEY and CDR2 SVGAGI. CDR3 length equals 12 residues. The CDR3 DNA reads TGTGCCAGCAGTAACTCCTACAATGAGCAGTTCTTC. This sequence encodes CASSNSYNEQFF.

This CDR3 is CASSLLAGEVDTQYF. The CDR3 DNA reads TGTGCCAGCAGCCTACTAGCGGGAGAGGTGGATACGCAGTATTTT. The genes are TRBV7-9 and TRBJ2-3; 11 bases align to TRBD2. J lost 6 bases, V lost 5 bases, and 7 bases had no gene match. CDR3 length equals 15 residues. In germline, CDR1 is SEHNR, CDR2 FQNEAQ (reference sequence).

J is TRBJ1-1 and V is TRBV9; D is possibly TRBD1 (5 bases). The CDR3 has 14 amino acids. Trimming left V 5 bases short and J 2 bases short, with 13 bases between. Germline V gene lookup returns CDR1 SGDLS and CDR2 YYNGEE. CDR3 DNA: TGTGCCAGCAGGAAGATAGGGGATAACACTGAAGCTTTCTTT. Amino acids: CASRKIGDNTEAFF.

V and J are TRBV27 and TRBJ2-1; tentatively, D is TRBD1 or TRBD2 (5 bases each). The CDR3 consists of 15 residues. Germline-derived CDR1 and CDR2 are MNHEY and SMNVEV (reference sequence). Trimming shortened V by 7 bases and J by 8 bases, and 21 bases separated the two germline ends. The CDR3 DNA follows: TGTGCCAGCACCCACCTCGGGACCAATTCCTATGAGCAGTTCTTC. Translation gives CASTHLGTNSYEQFF.

The rearrangement links TRBV7-9 to TRBJ2-7; 9 bases line up with TRBD1. The CDR3 loop spans 18 amino acids. Germline CDR1 is SEHNR and CDR2 is FQNEAQ (reference sequence). After removal of 4 bases from V and 2 bases from J, the junction contained 15 bases not matched to a gene. The DNA of the CDR3 is TGTGCCAGCAGCTCTCCCCGACTACCGGGACAGGGAACCTACGAGCAGTACTTC. This sequence encodes CASSSPRLPGQGTYEQYF.

The J gene is TRBJ2-1, the V gene TRBV4-3; a weak D match, TRBD2 (6 bases). Deletions cut 5 bases from V and 3 bases from J, with 17 bases between. Germline V gene lookup returns CDR1 LGHNA and CDR2 YSLEER. This CDR3 contains 16 residues. The CDR3 region has the DNA TGCGCCAGCAGCATAACGTGGCGGGACTTCTACAATGAGCAGTTCTTC. Amino acid sequence: CASSITWRDFYNEQFF.

This chain joins TRBV5-1 and TRBJ2-3; 7 bases align to TRBD2. Germline assignment: CDR1 SGHRS and CDR2 YFSETQ. The CDR3 has 15 amino acids. J gave up 4 bases and V 0 bases, and 5 bases lay outside the gene matches. CDR3 residues: CASSLVGLGADTQYF. As DNA, the CDR3 is TGCGCCAGCAGCTTGGTAGGACTAGGTGCAGATACGCAGTATTTT.